The present T cell receptor (beta chain) was sequenced within a study of blood T cell repertoires in COVID-19. About the research overall: In each case, the material was cDNA or gDNA derived from T cells, B-cell-depleted T cells, or PBMCs.

Germline trimming cut 7 bases from V and 4 bases from J; bases unmatched to any gene: 9. CDR1 and CDR2 (germline): LGHDT, YNNKEL (reference sequence). This CDR3 spans 15 amino acids. Using immunoSEQ multiplex PCR, the repertoire was profiled, and TCRdb retains in-frame clones only, with some absent. The top ten hold about 1.6% of the sample, which has under 450,000 clones, about nine tenths seen once. This receptor was obtained from a middle-aged woman with COVID-19, enrolled during active disease. The chain couples TRBV3-1 (or the pseudogene TRBV3-2) to TRBJ2-5; 10 bases line up with TRBD2. Input material: peripheral blood. CDR3 sequence reads: CASTDSSGSRETQYF. The CDR3 bases are TGTGCCAGCACCGACTCTAGCGGGAGTAGAGAGACCCAGTACTTC.